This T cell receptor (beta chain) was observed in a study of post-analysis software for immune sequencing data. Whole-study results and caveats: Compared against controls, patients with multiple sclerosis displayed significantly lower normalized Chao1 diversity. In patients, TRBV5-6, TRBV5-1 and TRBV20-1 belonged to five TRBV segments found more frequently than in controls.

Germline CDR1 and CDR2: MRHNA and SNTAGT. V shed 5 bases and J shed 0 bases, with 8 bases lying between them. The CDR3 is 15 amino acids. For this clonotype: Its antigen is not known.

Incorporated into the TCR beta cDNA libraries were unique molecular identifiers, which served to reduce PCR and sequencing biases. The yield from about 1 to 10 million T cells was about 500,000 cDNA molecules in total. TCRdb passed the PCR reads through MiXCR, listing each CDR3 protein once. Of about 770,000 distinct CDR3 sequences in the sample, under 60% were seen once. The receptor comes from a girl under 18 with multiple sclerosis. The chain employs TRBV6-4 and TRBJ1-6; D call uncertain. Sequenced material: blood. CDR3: CASSRTVSYNSPLHF. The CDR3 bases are TGTGCCAGCAGTCGGACGGTCTCCTATAATTCACCCCTCCACTTT.